The TCR beta chain described here comes from a study of cytomegalovirus exposure and HLA in healthy donors. Regarding donors, all were healthy bone marrow donors. It was with 60 Vbeta and 13 Jbeta primers that the PCR ran. Data came from immunoSEQ multiplex PCR; TCRdb stores just in-frame clones and leaves some out. Among 81,000 or so clones listed, 75% to 85% were seen once. Of note for this clone: What it recognizes is unknown.

Overall study results and limits: A prior analysis recorded that most TCR beta V segments were productive about 87% or about 30% of the time.

The CDR3 is made up of 16 amino acids. Trimming removed 1 base from V and 7 bases from J; junction bases left unmatched: 8. CDR1 SGHTA and CDR2 FQGNSA come from the germline V gene. The chain combines TRBV7-2 with TRBJ2-1; 9 nucleotides match TRBD2. Sequencing input: PBMCs. This receptor was obtained from a man in his forties or fifties in good health and CMV-seropositive. DNA for the CDR3: TGTGCCAGCAGCTTAGTTGTAGCGGGAGTTTCGAATGAGCAGTTCTTC. Protein product: CASSLVVAGVSNEQFF.